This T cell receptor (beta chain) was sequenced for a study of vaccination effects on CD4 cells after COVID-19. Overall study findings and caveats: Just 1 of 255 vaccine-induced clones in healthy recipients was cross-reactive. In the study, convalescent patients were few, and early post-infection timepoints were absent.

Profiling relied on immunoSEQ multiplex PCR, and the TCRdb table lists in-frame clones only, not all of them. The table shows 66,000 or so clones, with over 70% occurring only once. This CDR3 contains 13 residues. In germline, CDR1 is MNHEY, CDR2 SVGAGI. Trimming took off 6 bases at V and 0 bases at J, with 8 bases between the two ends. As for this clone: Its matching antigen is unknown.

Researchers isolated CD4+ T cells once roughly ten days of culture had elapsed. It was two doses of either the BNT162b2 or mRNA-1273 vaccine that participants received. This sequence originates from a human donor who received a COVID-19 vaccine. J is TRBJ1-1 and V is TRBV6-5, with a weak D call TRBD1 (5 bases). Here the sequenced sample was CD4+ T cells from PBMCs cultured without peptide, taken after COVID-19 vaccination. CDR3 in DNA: TGTGCCAGCAGCTGGGACCTGAACACTGAAGCTTTCTTT. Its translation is CASSWDLNTEAFF.